What follows are 18 T cell receptor beta chains derived from one specimen sequenced in a study of blood T cell repertoires in COVID-19. The method was immunoSEQ multiplex PCR; TCRdb's version includes in-frame clones alone and lacks a portion of them. In the table there are about 55,000 clones, 80% to 85% of which are singletons. The sequenced sample was peripheral blood. These TCRs come from a human donor in a cohort sampled during active or convalescent COVID-19.

This chain links TRBV3-1 (or the pseudogene TRBV3-2) with TRBJ1-1; D gene uncertain. V was trimmed by 0 bases and J by 1 base, leaving 9 bases between them. Looked up from germline, CDR1 is LGHDT and CDR2 is YNNKEL (reference sequence). The CDR3 consists of 15 residues. CDR3 in amino acids: CASSQEAGRNTEAFF. The CDR3 nucleotides read TGTGCCAGCAGCCAAGAAGCGGGGAGGAACACTGAAGCTTTCTTT.

The rearrangement joins TRBV7-2 to TRBJ2-5, with TRBD2 as a possible D gene (7 bases). Per the germline V gene, CDR1 is SGHTA and CDR2 is FQGNSA. The length of the CDR3 is 15 residues. Between the trimmed V and J ends, which lost 1 base and 4 bases, there was a span of 13 bases. This CDR3 is CASSLVGGQGETQYF. CDR3 nucleotides: TGTGCCAGCAGCTTAGTCGGGGGGCAGGGAGAGACCCAGTACTTC.

This clone was detected once. This chain connects TRBV3-1 (or the pseudogene TRBV3-2) to TRBJ2-7; TRBD1 is a possible D gene (6 bases). The CDR3 consists of 15 residues. Per the germline V gene, CDR1 is LGHDT and CDR2 is YNNKEL (reference sequence). Trimming stripped 4 bases from V and 4 bases from J, with 17 bases between. The CDR3 protein is CASSPVSDSLYEQYF. The CDR3, as DNA: TGTGCCAGCAGCCCTGTCTCGGACAGCTTATACGAGCAGTACTTC.

The chain is built from TRBV7-2 and TRBJ2-5; 11 positions agree with TRBD2. The CDR3 runs 14 residues. From germline, CDR1 is SGHTA and CDR2 FQGNSA. J gave up 7 bases and V 3 bases, and 4 bases lay outside the gene matches. CDR3 sequence reads: CASSLTSGVGTQYF. The CDR3 DNA follows: TGTGCCAGCAGCTTGACTAGCGGGGTAGGGACCCAGTACTTC.

In this sample, this clone turned up once. The chain recombines TRBV18 with TRBJ2-1; the match to TRBD2 covers 11 bases. Germline CDR1 is KGHSH and CDR2 is LQKENI. CDR3 length: 17 amino acids. The J segment lost 12 bases and the V segment lost 2 bases, leaving 15 bases of the junction unmatched. In DNA form, the CDR3 reads TGTGCCAGCTCACCAATGGCTAGCGGGGGGCCCTCCGGAGGGCAGTTCTTC. Protein sequence: CASSPMASGGPSGGQFF.

The rearrangement joins TRBV10-3 to TRBJ1-6, with D maybe TRBD1 (5 bases). The CDR3 runs 15 residues. The germline V gene encodes CDR1 ENHRY and CDR2 SYGVKD. Trimming left V 0 bases short and J 8 bases short, with 11 bases between. As DNA, the CDR3 is TGTGCCATCAGTGAGTCGAGCCAGGGCCATTCACCCCTCCACTTT. Translated, it gives CAISESSQGHSPLHF.

The V gene is TRBV19, the J gene TRBJ1-5; 7 bases agree with TRBD1. V lost 1 base and J lost 6; bases outside the gene matches: 6. The CDR3 is 15 residues long. Looked up from germline, CDR1 is LNHDA and CDR2 is SQIVND (reference sequence). The DNA of the CDR3 is TGTGCCAGTAGTATAGGGCCGACAGGGCTTCAGCCCCAGCATTTT. Protein product: CASSIGPTGLQPQHF. The whole variable domain, remainder taken from reference TRBV19 and TRBJ1-5, is DGGITQSPKYLFRKEGQNVTLSCEQNLNHDAMYWYRQDPGQGLRLIYYSQIVNDFQKGDIAEGYSVSREKKESFPLTVTSAQKNPTAFYLCASSIGPTGLQPQHFGDGTRLSIL.

The V call is TRBV9, the J call TRBJ2-5, with a tentative D call TRBD1 (6 bases). Germline lookup yields CDR1 SGDLS and CDR2 YYNGEE. V was shortened by 3 bases and J by 1 base, with 10 bases between the two germline ends. The CDR3 has 14 residues. The CDR3: CASSDGQIQETQYF. The CDR3 DNA reads as TGTGCCAGCAGCGACGGACAGATCCAAGAGACCCAGTACTTC.

The V and J genes are TRBV12-2 and TRBJ1-4; the D call of TRBD1 is as the table states it, not checked on the DNA. TRBV12-2 is given as a pseudogene. This CDR3 contains 15 residues. CDR3 DNA sequence: TGTGCAAGTCGCTGTCAGGGAAGGGGGAATGAAAAACTGTTTTTT. Translated: CASRCQGRGNEKLFF.

The chain uses TRBV24-1 and TRBJ2-3; 8 positions agree with TRBD1. The trim removed 4 bases at V and 5 bases at J, leaving 7 bases unmatched. Germline-derived CDR1 and CDR2 are KGHDR and SFDVKD. This CDR3 region has 15 residues. The CDR3 region has the DNA TGTGCCACCAGTGACCCCGGACAGGGTGGAGATACGCAGTATTTT. This sequence encodes CATSDPGQGGDTQYF.

This chain uses TRBV19 with TRBJ2-1; D uncertain. Trimming removed 7 bases at V and 5 bases at J, with 9 bases between. The CDR3 covers 12 residues. Germline CDR1 LNHDA, CDR2 SQIVND (reference sequence). The CDR3 DNA sequence: TGTGCCAGTAAGGCGGTCGACAATGAGCAGTTCTTC. This codes for CASKAVDNEQFF.

V and J are TRBV25-1 and TRBJ1-2; TRBD1 aligns across 9 bases. CDR1 and CDR2 (germline): MGHDK, SYGVNS. The ends lost 1 base at V and 6 bases at J; junction bases unmatched: 3. The CDR3 covers 14 residues. CDR3 DNA: TGTGCCAGCAGTGAATGGGACAGGGTACATGGCTACACCTTC. Protein product: CASSEWDRVHGYTF.

The chain is built from TRBV11-2 and TRBJ1-4, with a weak D call TRBD1 (6 bases). The CDR3 runs to 15 residues. V gave up 4 bases and J gave up 7 bases, with 16 bases separating them. The germline V gene has CDR1 SGHAT and CDR2 FQNNGV. The CDR3 nucleotides read TGTGCCAGCAGCTGGTTGGGGGCGGAAGGTGAAAAACTGTTTTTT. It translates to CASSWLGAEGEKLFF. Complete variable domain (other parts from reference TRBV11-2 and TRBJ1-4): EAGVAQSPRYKIIEKRQSVAFWCNPISGHATLYWYQQILGQGPKLLIQFQNNGVVDDSQLPKDRFSAERLKGVDSTLKIQPAKLEDSAVYLCASSWLGAEGEKLFFGSGTQLSVL.

This chain uses TRBV24-1 with TRBJ2-1; 7 nucleotides align to TRBD2. The CDR3 runs to 15 residues. Germline V gene lookup returns CDR1 KGHDR and CDR2 SFDVKD. The ends lost 6 bases at V and 2 bases at J; junction bases unmatched: 6. CDR3 in amino acids: CATSSPGLAYNEQFF. The CDR3 nucleotides are TGTGCCACCAGTTCCCCCGGACTAGCCTACAATGAGCAGTTCTTC.

The rearrangement joins TRBV30 to TRBJ1-1; 7 bases are a match to TRBD1. Germline assignment: CDR1 GTSNPN and CDR2 SVGIG (reference sequence). J gave up 1 base and V 5 bases, and 1 base lay outside the gene matches. This CDR3 comprises 12 residues. The CDR3 coding sequence is TGTGCCTGGCGGACAGGGAACACTGAAGCTTTCTTT. This encodes CAWRTGNTEAFF.

This sequence joins TRBV19 and TRBJ1-1, with D hard to call. This CDR3 comprises 14 residues. Trimming cost V 3 bases and J 5 bases, with 13 bases left between them. CDR1 is LNHDA, CDR2 SQIVND, per germline (reference sequence). The CDR3 region is CASSIAGVETEAFF. The CDR3 nucleotides read TGTGCCAGTAGTATCGCGGGAGTAGAGACTGAAGCTTTCTTT.

This sequence joins TRBV5-1 and TRBJ1-2, with 8 positions matching TRBD1. The germline V gene encodes CDR1 SGHRS and CDR2 YFSETQ. CDR3 length equals 15 residues. V lost 4 bases, J lost 2 bases, and 7 bases stayed unmatched. This CDR3 is CASSEGQDINYGYTF. Written as DNA, the CDR3 is TGCGCCAGCAGCGAGGGACAGGACATCAACTATGGCTACACCTTC.

The J gene is TRBJ2-1, the V gene TRBV3-1 (or the pseudogene TRBV3-2), with D perhaps matching TRBD2 (6 bases). The CDR3 has 16 amino acids. Trimming left V 2 bases short and J 4 bases short, with 15 bases between. The germline gives CDR1 LGHDT, CDR2 YNNKEL (reference sequence). CDR3 sequence (DNA): TGTGCCAGCAGCCAATTAGGTAGCGGTTTATACAATGAGCAGTTCTTC. Protein product: CASSQLGSGLYNEQFF.